The text below deals with one T cell receptor beta chain. Its antigen is not known. The CDR3 totals 15 residues. The germline gives CDR1 KGHSH, CDR2 LQKENI. V dropped 4 bases and J dropped 5; count of bases not matched to a gene: 7. This sample is part of a study of human T cells and chemical hapten exposure. Overall study results and limits: DPC sensitization did not alter TCRs above 1 in 1000 frequency.

Each CDR3 protein is one row after TCRdb ran MiXCR on the 5' RACE reads. This sample has under 100,000 distinct CDR3 sequences, with approximately 15% found just once. The template was total RNA from unfractionated whole blood. This clonotype was sampled from a female donor in good health. The genes are TRBV18 and TRBJ2-1; 8 bases fit TRBD2. CDR3: CASSHLTSADNEQFF. DNA of the CDR3: TGTGCCAGCTCACACTTGACTAGCGCAGACAATGAGCAGTTCTTC.